The clone carrying this T cell receptor (beta chain) has just one count. Germline CDR1 reads SGHRS; CDR2 reads YFSETQ. V lost 3 bases, J lost 1 base, and 6 bases stayed unmatched. The CDR3 runs 18 residues. As processed by the authors: Cell counts per sample came from amplifying reference gene primers. Clones were read by immunoSEQ multiplex PCR, and TCRdb kept only the in-frame ones, dropping some. The DNA gave D and trimming, while V, J and clone size come from that table. The profile covers around 180,000 clones, with less than 90% appearing a single time and around 21% taken by the ten largest. These data belong to a study of blood T cell repertoires in COVID-19. Study in general: The United States, Italy and Spain were the sources of the acute and convalescent COVID-19 samples.

This clonotype originated in a man between 65 and 85 years old with active or convalescent COVID-19. V gene TRBV5-1 combines with J gene TRBJ2-6; 11 bases map to TRBD1. The sequencing sample was made of peripheral blood. CDR3: CASSYYGTGGSGANVLTF. The CDR3, as DNA: TGCGCCAGCAGCTACTACGGGACAGGGGGATCTGGGGCCAACGTCCTGACTTTC.